This T cell receptor (beta chain) was captured by sequencing in a study of T cells expressing NK-cell markers. Beta-chain TCR cDNA was generated via 5'RACE template switching with UMIs. TCRdb reworked the 5' RACE reads into one entry per CDR3 protein, no DNA. The table gives 350,000 to 400,000 distinct CDR3 sequences; the top ten clones make up roughly a tenth of it. The CDR3 runs 13 residues. CDR1 SEHNR and CDR2 FQNEAQ come from the germline V gene (reference sequence). This clonotype was sampled from a woman aged 50 to 60 in good health. The rearrangement joins TRBV7-9 to TRBJ2-7; TCRdb selects TRBD1, and the lack of DNA leaves this call unchecked. The specimen was blood T cells: a sorted CD56 or NKG2C T cell subset, CD4+ or CD8+ T cells, or bulk PBMC T cells (not recorded which). The CDR3 spells CASGTGEAYEQYF.